This T cell receptor (beta chain) was recorded in a study of control samples from healthy donors and cancer patients. CDR1 and CDR2 from the germline V gene are KGHDR and SFDVKD. J was trimmed by 5 bases and V by 5 bases; bases with no gene match: 5. The CDR3 extends over 15 amino acids. Measured with immunoSEQ multiplex PCR; TCRdb has only the in-frame clones, and not every one. Here the sample spans 150,000 to 200,000 clones, 90% to 95% being singletons. This clone was observed once. This TCR was sampled from a woman under 40 in good health. The rearrangement uses TRBV24-1 and TRBJ2-5; 12 bases line up with TRBD2. Sequencing input: blood. The CDR3 sequence is CATSGRGTSGETQYF. CDR3 DNA sequence: TGTGCCACCAGTGGGAGGGGGACTAGCGGGGAGACCCAGTACTTC.